This T cell receptor (beta chain) stems from a study of read filtering for tumor transcriptome and immune sequencing. At the time of active disease, bone marrow was collected from every patient. V was pared by 7 bases and J by 4 bases, with 20 bases of the junction left unmatched. Looked up from germline, CDR1 is SGHRS and CDR2 is YFSETQ. The CDR3 has 18 amino acids. The library was built from about 400 ng RNA with molecular barcoded adaptors for alpha/delta and beta/gamma chains. One entry per CDR3 protein, called by TCRdb with MiXCR from the reads. The sample shows about 130,000 distinct CDR3 sequences, around 13% of them seen only once. Study-wide findings and caveats: The sorted CD138-negative fraction was a mixed bone marrow immune population, not purified T cells.

As to this clonotype: No antigen is known for it.

The gene calls are TRBV5-1 and TRBJ2-5; 9 nucleotides agree with TRBD2. Material: a population of CD138-negative cells sorted from bone marrow. The clonotype comes from a donor at least 40 years old with multiple myeloma. CDR3 nucleotide sequence: TGCGCCAGCCTTCGGACGGGACTTGCGGGGGGGTCCGGAGAGACCCAGTACTTC. This gives the protein CASLRTGLAGGSGETQYF.